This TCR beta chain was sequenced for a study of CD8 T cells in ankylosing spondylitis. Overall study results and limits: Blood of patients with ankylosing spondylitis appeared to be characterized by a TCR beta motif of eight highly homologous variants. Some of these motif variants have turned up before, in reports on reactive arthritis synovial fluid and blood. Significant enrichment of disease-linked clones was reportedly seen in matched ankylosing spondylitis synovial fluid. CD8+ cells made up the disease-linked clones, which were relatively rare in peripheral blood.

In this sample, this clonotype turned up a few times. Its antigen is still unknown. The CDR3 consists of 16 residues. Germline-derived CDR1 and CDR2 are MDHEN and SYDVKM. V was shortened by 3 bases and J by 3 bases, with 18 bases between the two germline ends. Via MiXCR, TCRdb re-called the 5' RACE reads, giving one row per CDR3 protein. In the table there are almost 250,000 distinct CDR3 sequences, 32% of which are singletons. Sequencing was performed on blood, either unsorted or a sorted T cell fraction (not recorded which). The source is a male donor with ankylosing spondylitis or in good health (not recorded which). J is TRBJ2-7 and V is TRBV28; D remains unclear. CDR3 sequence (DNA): TGTGCCAGCAGTTTCTCTGAGTTAAGACCCAGCTACGAGCAGTACTTC. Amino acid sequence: CASSFSELRPSYEQYF.